The present T cell receptor (beta chain) was sequenced within a study of CD8+ T cells in alopecia areata. Study details: Each day, treated patients took oral tofacitinib twice, at 5 to 10 mg per dose. Whole-study findings and limits: In scalp, tofacitinib significantly decreased clonality and expanded CD8+ clones among the top 100. Scalp and blood retained many expanded lesional clones during tofacitinib. Just one nonresponder means the tie between baseline CD8+ expansion and response stays uncertain.

The CDR3 is 15 residues long. Trimming left V 4 bases short and J 1 base short, with 14 bases between. Germline V CDR1 and CDR2: SGHNT, YYREEE (reference sequence). Sequencing used cDNA as its template, made by extracting RNA and reverse transcribing it. Clones were read by immunoSEQ multiplex PCR, and TCRdb kept only the in-frame ones, dropping some. Of around 210,000 clones in the sample, roughly 64% are singletons; the top ten hold around 4%. Comments on this clone: Its antigen remains unknown.

Treatment defined: oral pan-JAK inhibitor, 5-10 mg twice daily. V and J are TRBV5-4 and TRBJ2-5; D might be TRBD1 (6 bases). This sequence originates from a human donor with alopecia areata. The sample was CD4+ T cells sorted from blood, taken at week 4, from a patient treated with tofacitinib. The CDR3 region has the DNA TGTGCCAGCAGCACAACACAGGGCCGCCAAGAGACCCAGTACTTC. Protein product: CASSTTQGRQETQYF.